What follows are 20 T cell receptor beta chains derived from one specimen sequenced in a study of T cell changes during pregnancy in multiple sclerosis. The data were produced by immunoSEQ multiplex PCR, yet TCRdb's version contains in-frame clones alone and is incomplete. The sample holds 75,000 to 80,000 clones; around 89% are singletons and the top ten take approximately 2%. This sample comprised peripheral blood, obtained before pregnancy. Every receptor here comes from a female donor with multiple sclerosis, enrolled in a pregnancy study.

The chain joins TRBV16 to TRBJ1-2; D unresolved. CDR1 and CDR2 (germline): KGHSY, FQNENV. The CDR3 totals 14 residues. Trimming shortened V by 5 bases and J by 4 bases, and 14 bases separated the two germline ends. The CDR3 loop reads CASSSHPQFYGYTF. The CDR3 DNA reads TGTGCCAGCAGCTCCCATCCCCAGTTCTATGGCTACACCTTC.

The chain links TRBV9 to TRBJ2-5, with no clear D. V gave up 2 bases and J gave up 2 bases, with 7 bases separating them. The CDR3 is made up of 13 amino acids. Germline lookup yields CDR1 SGDLS and CDR2 YYNGEE. CDR3 protein: CASSVLDQETQYF. CDR3 in DNA: TGTGCCAGCAGCGTTTTAGATCAAGAGACCCAGTACTTC.

The chain recombines TRBV7-3 with TRBJ2-3; 9 bases are a match to TRBD2. This CDR3 region has 14 residues. Germline V gene data show CDR1 as SGHTA and CDR2 as FQGTGA. With V trimmed by 4 bases and J by 8 bases, 7 bases remained unmatched. The CDR3 here is CASSSSGEGGTQYF. Written as DNA, the CDR3 is TGTGCCAGCAGCTCTAGCGGGGAGGGGGGTACGCAGTATTTT. Using reference TRBV7-3 and TRBJ2-3 for the parts outside the CDR3, the full variable domain is GAGVSQTPSNKVTEKGKYVELRCDPISGHTALYWYRQSLGQGPEFLIYFQGTGAADDSGLPNDRFFAVRPEGSVSTLKIQRTERGDSAVYLCASSSSGEGGTQYFGPGTRLTVL.

This chain uses TRBV5-6 with TRBJ1-1; D gene unclear. Germline CDR1 SGHDT, CDR2 YYEEEE. The CDR3 spans 13 residues. V gave up 1 base and J gave up 4 bases, with 8 bases separating them. CDR3 nucleotides: TGTGCCAGCAGCTTGCCTCCCAGCACTGAAGCTTTCTTT. This codes for CASSLPPSTEAFF.

This clone was recorded once. The chain uses TRBV5-5 and TRBJ2-7; TRBD1 matches at 8 bases. CDR1 and CDR2 (germline): SGHKS, YYEKEE (reference sequence). The CDR3 spans 14 residues. V shed 6 bases and J 4 bases; nucleotides not matched to a gene: 9. The CDR3 DNA reads as TGTGCCAGCACCTCCCGGACAGGGAGTTACGAGCAGTACTTC. It codes for CASTSRTGSYEQYF.

The V and J genes are TRBV2 and TRBJ2-1; 8 nucleotides align to TRBD1. V lost 7 bases and J lost 3; bases outside the gene matches: 5. This CDR3 has 14 residues. CDR1 is SNHLY and CDR2 is FYNNEI in the germline V gene. CDR3 DNA sequence: TGTGCCAGCAAGGGCAGGGGGCTCTACAATGAGCAGTTCTTC. Amino acid sequence: CASKGRGLYNEQFF.

The V call is TRBV10-3, the J call TRBJ1-1; weak D call: TRBD1 (5 bases). The ends were cut back, 2 bases at V and 0 bases at J, with 7 bases in the middle. The CDR3 consists of 14 residues. CDR1 and CDR2 (germline): ENHRY, SYGVKD. The CDR3 bases are TGTGCCATCAGTGAGGCGACAGTGAACACTGAAGCTTTCTTT. As protein: CAISEATVNTEAFF.

The rearrangement links TRBV2 to TRBJ2-7, with 8 bases identical to TRBD1. V was clipped by 3 bases and J by 9 bases; unmatched bases: 10. CDR1 and CDR2 from the germline V gene are SNHLY and FYNNEI. The length of the CDR3 is 14 residues. In nucleotides, the CDR3 is TGTGCCAGCAGTGATGGACGGGACAGGCTATTGCAGTACTTC. Protein sequence: CASSDGRDRLLQYF.

The V gene is TRBV2, the J gene TRBJ2-1, with 7 bases that match TRBD1. The CDR3 is 14 amino acids. Germline CDR1 reads SNHLY; CDR2 reads FYNNEI. J gave up 7 bases and V 7 bases, and 10 bases lay outside the gene matches. CDR3 residues: CASTETGLSNEQFF. CDR3 DNA sequence: TGTGCCAGCACCGAGACAGGGCTGTCGAATGAGCAGTTCTTC.

The chain couples TRBV5-1 to TRBJ1-3; no clear D gene. Germline V gives CDR1 SGHRS, CDR2 YFSETQ. V lost 1 base and J lost 0, with 11 bases in between. The CDR3 contains 16 residues. CDR3 sequence reads: CASSLYNSGSGNTIYF. CDR3 nucleotide sequence: TGCGCCAGCAGCTTGTATAATAGCGGCTCTGGAAACACCATATATTTT.

The chain employs TRBV6-1 and TRBJ1-5; D unclear. CDR3 length equals 13 residues. The V end lost 1 base, the J end lost 5 bases, and 6 bases lay between the germline ends. Germline CDR1 MNHNS, CDR2 SASEGT. The CDR3 sequence is CASSEVRDQPQHF. The CDR3 coding sequence is TGTGCCAGCAGTGAAGTCCGGGATCAGCCCCAGCATTTT.

This chain uses TRBV18 with TRBJ2-7; possibly TRBD2 for D (6 bases). The CDR3 loop spans 13 amino acids. V lost 7 bases, J lost 7 bases, and 17 bases lay in between. Looked up from germline, CDR1 is KGHSH and CDR2 is LQKENI. CDR3 in amino acids: CASLTGRGGEQYF. The CDR3 DNA follows: TGTGCCAGCTTAACCGGACGTGGGGGGGAGCAGTACTTC.

The chain uses TRBV5-5 and TRBJ2-1; D is undetermined. The CDR3 sequence is 12 residues long. V was pared by 0 bases and J by 13 bases, with 11 bases between. Per germline, CDR1 SGHKS and CDR2 YYEKEE (reference sequence). CDR3 in amino acids: CASSLARGTQFF. CDR3 in DNA: TGTGCCAGCAGCTTGGCCCGTGGCACCCAGTTCTTC.

The chain joins TRBV6-5 to TRBJ1-5; no reliable D call. The V gene lost 8 bases and the J gene lost 5 bases, with 16 bases spanning the gap. The CDR3 consists of 14 residues. Germline CDR1 is MNHEY and CDR2 is SVGAGI. CDR3: CASRSVGDYQPQHF. CDR3 nucleotide sequence: TGTGCCAGCCGGAGCGTCGGGGATTATCAGCCCCAGCATTTT.

CDR3 in DNA: TGTGCCAGTAGATCTGGGCCACTGGAGGCTGAAGCTTTCTTT. Translated: CASRSGPLEAEAFF. The chain couples TRBV19 to TRBJ1-1; D unclear. This CDR3 spans 14 amino acids. Germline CDR1 and CDR2: LNHDA and SQIVND (reference sequence). Deletions cut 6 bases from V and 6 bases from J, with 17 bases between. Complete variable domain (other parts from reference TRBV19 and TRBJ1-1): DGGITQSPKYLFRKEGQNVTLSCEQNLNHDAMYWYRQDPGQGLRLIYYSQIVNDFQKGDIAEGYSVSREKKESFPLTVTSAQKNPTAFYLCASRSGPLEAEAFFGQGTRLTVV.

The chain is built from TRBV6-6 and TRBJ2-7; D is uncertain. Trimming stripped 8 bases from V and 2 bases from J, with 10 bases between. Per germline, CDR1 MNHNY and CDR2 SVGAGI (reference sequence). The CDR3 loop spans 12 amino acids. The CDR3 is CASGLAAYEQYF. CDR3 coding DNA: TGTGCCAGCGGCCTGGCGGCCTACGAGCAGTACTTC.

V and J are TRBV27 and TRBJ2-3; D unresolved. The CDR3 has 13 amino acids. Germline V gene data show CDR1 as MNHEY and CDR2 as SMNVEV (reference sequence). V was pared by 6 bases and J by 3 bases, with 10 bases between. The DNA for the CDR3 is TGTGCCAGCAGCCCGACCGGGACAGATACGCAGTATTTT. This encodes CASSPTGTDTQYF.

The rearrangement links TRBV4-3 to TRBJ1-1; possible D gene TRBD1, 5 bases. The CDR3 has 15 amino acids. Germline V gives CDR1 LGHNA, CDR2 YSLEER. Trimming took off 6 bases at V and 4 bases at J, with 18 bases between the two ends. The CDR3 protein is CASRNKGKGGTEAFF. The CDR3 DNA reads TGCGCCAGCAGAAATAAGGGGAAGGGTGGCACTGAAGCTTTCTTT.

The chain is built from TRBV5-1 and TRBJ2-7; maybe TRBD1 (6 bases). The germline V gene encodes CDR1 SGHRS and CDR2 YFSETQ. Trimming removed 1 base from V and 3 bases from J, with 14 bases in between. The CDR3 extends over 15 amino acids. The CDR3 sequence is CASSLTGWGGYEQYF. DNA for the CDR3: TGCGCCAGCAGCTTGACAGGGTGGGGTGGCTACGAGCAGTACTTC.

V gene TRBV2 combines with J gene TRBJ1-6, with D unresolved. The CDR3 is 13 amino acids. Germline V gene data show CDR1 as SNHLY and CDR2 as FYNNEI. V lost 4 bases, J lost 6 bases, and 7 bases lay in between. CDR3 loop: CASSGLTNSPLHF. CDR3 coding DNA: TGTGCCAGCAGTGGGCTCACTAATTCACCCCTCCACTTT.